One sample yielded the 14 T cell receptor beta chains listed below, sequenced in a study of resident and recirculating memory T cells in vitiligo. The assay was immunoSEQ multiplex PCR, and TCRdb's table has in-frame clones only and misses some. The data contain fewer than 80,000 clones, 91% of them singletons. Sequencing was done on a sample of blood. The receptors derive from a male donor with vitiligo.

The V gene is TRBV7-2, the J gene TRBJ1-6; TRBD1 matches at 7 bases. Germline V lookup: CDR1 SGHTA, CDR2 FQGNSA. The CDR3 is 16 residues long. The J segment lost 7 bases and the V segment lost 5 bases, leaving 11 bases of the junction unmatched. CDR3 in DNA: TGTGCCAGCAGCCCCGGGGGGGGGACAGAAAATTCACCCCTCCACTTT. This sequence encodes CASSPGGGTENSPLHF.

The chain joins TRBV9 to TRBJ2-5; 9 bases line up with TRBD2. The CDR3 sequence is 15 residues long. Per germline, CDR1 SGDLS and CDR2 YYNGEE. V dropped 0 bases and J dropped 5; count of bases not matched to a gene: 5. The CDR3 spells CASSVVGAGGETQYF. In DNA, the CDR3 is TGTGCCAGCAGCGTAGTTGGAGCGGGGGGTGAGACCCAGTACTTC.

CDR3 amino acids: CASSSRTGTISGNTIYF. CDR3 DNA: TGTGCCAGCAGCTCGAGGACAGGGACCATCTCTGGAAACACCATATATTTT. V usage is TRBV7-2 and J usage is TRBJ1-3, with 8 bases matching TRBD1. The CDR3 loop spans 17 amino acids. Germline CDR1 reads SGHTA; CDR2 reads FQGNSA. The V segment lost 4 bases and the J segment 0 bases; nucleotides outside the gene matches: 8.

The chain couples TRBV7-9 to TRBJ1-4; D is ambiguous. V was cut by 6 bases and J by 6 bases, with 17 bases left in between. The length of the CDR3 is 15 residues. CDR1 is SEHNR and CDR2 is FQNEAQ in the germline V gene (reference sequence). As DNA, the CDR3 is TGTGCCAGCAGGTCTAGCCGCCAAGTGGATGAAAAACTGTTTTTT. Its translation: CASRSSRQVDEKLFF.

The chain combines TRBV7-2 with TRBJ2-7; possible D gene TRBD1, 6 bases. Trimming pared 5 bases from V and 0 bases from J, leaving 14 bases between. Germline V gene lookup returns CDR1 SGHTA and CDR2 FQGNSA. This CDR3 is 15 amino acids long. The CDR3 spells CASSQTGQFSYEQYF. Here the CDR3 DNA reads TGTGCCAGCAGCCAGACAGGCCAATTCTCCTACGAGCAGTACTTC.

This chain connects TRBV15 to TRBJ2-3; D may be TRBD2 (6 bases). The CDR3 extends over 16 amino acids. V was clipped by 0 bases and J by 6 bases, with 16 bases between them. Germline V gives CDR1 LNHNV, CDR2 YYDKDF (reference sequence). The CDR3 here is CATSRDWRGSSDTQYF. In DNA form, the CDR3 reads TGTGCCACCAGCAGAGATTGGAGGGGATCCTCGGATACGCAGTATTTT.

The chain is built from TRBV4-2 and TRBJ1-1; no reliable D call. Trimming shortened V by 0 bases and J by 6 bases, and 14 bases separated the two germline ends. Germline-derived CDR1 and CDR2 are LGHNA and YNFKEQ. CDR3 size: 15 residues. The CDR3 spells CASSQEEGVGAEAFF. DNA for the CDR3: TGTGCCAGCAGCCAAGAGGAGGGTGTAGGCGCTGAAGCTTTCTTT.

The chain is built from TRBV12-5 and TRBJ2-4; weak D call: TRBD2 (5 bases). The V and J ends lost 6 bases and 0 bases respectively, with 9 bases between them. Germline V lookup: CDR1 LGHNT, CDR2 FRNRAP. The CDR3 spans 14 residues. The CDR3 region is CASGEGLAKNIQYF. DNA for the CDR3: TGTGCTAGTGGGGAAGGACTAGCCAAAAACATTCAGTACTTC.

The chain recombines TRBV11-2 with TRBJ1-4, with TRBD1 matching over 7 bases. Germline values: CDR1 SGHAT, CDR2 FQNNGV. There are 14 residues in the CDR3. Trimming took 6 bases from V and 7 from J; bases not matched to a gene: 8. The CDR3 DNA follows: TGTGCCAGCAGTCACTCGGCAGGGGGTGAAAAACTGTTTTTT. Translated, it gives CASSHSAGGEKLFF.

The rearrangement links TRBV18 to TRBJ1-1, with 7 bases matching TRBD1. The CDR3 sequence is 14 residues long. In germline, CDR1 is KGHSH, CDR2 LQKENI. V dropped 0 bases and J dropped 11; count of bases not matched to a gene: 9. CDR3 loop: CASSPPNSEQGAFF. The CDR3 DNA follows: TGTGCCAGCTCACCACCGAACAGTGAACAGGGGGCTTTCTTT.

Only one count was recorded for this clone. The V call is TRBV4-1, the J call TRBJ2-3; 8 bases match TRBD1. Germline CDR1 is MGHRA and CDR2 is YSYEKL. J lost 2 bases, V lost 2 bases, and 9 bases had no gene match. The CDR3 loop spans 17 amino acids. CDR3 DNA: TGCGCCAGCAGCCAACCTTTCGACAGGGGCAACACAGATACGCAGTATTTT. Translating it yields CASSQPFDRGNTDTQYF.

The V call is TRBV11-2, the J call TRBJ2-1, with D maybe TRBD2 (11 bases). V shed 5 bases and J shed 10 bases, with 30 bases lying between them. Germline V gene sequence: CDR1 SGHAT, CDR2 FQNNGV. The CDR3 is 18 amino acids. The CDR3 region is CASSNRDRGSSGGPEQFF. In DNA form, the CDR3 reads TGTGCCAGCAGCAACCGGGACAGGGGTTCTAGCGGGGGGCCGGAGCAGTTCTTC.

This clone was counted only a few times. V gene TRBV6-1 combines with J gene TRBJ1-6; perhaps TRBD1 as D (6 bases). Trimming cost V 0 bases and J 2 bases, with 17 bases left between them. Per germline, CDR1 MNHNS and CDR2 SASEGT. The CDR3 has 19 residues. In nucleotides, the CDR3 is TGTGCCAGCAGTGAAGCGCAACAGGGATTATCTCCCTATAATTCACCCCTCCACTTT. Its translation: CASSEAQQGLSPYNSPLHF.

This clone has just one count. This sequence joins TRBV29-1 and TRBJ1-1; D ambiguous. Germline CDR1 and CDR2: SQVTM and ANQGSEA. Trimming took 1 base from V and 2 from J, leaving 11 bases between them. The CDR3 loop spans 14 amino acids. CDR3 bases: TGCAGCGTTGAAGGCAGGTCGGGAAACACTGAAGCTTTCTTT. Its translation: CSVEGRSGNTEAFF.